This paragraph covers one T cell receptor beta chain sequence. Antigen: not known. These data are taken from a study of T cell responses to AZD1222 COVID-19 vaccine. Study outcomes and limitations: Baseline serostatus was positive in only a handful of AZD1222 recipients. Spike as a whole was targeted by vaccine-associated CD4 TCRs, dominant at 160-218 and 743-854. The donors showed a predominance of white British ancestry and of females, with possible underestimation of clonal diversity.

Some second doses came at about 4 weeks and others at about 12 weeks; these were pooled. The repertoire was sequenced with immunoSEQ multiplex PCR; TCRdb's copy has only in-frame clones and lacks some. The table lists some 130,000 clones, 91% of them singletons. Sequences were derived from peripheral blood, sampled 28 days after the second AZD1222 dose. The TCR originated in an adult who received the AZD1222 COVID-19 vaccine.

CDR3 coding DNA: TGTGCCAGCAGTCTAGCGGGATTGACCGGGGAGCTGTTTTTT. It specifies CASSLAGLTGELFF. This chain uses TRBV2 with TRBJ2-2, with TRBD2 matching over 9 bases. Germline loops: CDR1 SNHLY, CDR2 FYNNEI. Trimming took 5 bases from V and 5 from J; bases not matched to a gene: 3. The CDR3 contains 14 residues.